This T cell receptor (beta chain) was sequenced during a study of blood T cell repertoires in COVID-19. Study overall: Samples of COVID-19 (acute and convalescent) were obtained from the United States, Italy and Spain.

In the original analysis: Reference gene primer amplification in the assay estimated nucleated cell counts. The repertoire was sequenced with immunoSEQ multiplex PCR; TCRdb's copy has only in-frame clones and lacks some. Clonal size and the V and J genes are those of that table, whereas D and trimming came from the DNA. The sample has 60,000 to 95,000 clones; about 92% are singletons. In this sample, this clone turned up a few times. The receptor's source is a woman over 75 with active or convalescent COVID-19. Sequencing was performed on peripheral blood.

DNA for the CDR3: TGTGCCAGCAGTTACTTGGTCAGCGGGGGTGAAGCTTTCTTT. It codes for CASSYLVSGGEAFF. The V gene is TRBV6-5, the J gene TRBJ1-1; maybe TRBD1 (5 bases). The germline V and J ends were trimmed by 1 base and 7 bases, with 13 bases remaining between them. The germline gives CDR1 MNHEY, CDR2 SVGAGI. The CDR3 length is 14 residues.